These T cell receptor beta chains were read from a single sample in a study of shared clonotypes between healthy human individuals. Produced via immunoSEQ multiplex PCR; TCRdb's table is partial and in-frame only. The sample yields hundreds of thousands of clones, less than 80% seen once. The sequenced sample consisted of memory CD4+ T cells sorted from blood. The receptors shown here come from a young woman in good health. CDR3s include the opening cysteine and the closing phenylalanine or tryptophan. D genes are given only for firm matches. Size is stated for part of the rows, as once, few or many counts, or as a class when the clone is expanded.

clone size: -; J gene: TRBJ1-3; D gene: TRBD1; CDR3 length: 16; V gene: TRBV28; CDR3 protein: CASSAPGQGVGNTIYF; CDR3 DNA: TGTGCCAGCAGTGCCCCGGGACAGGGTGTGGGAAACACCATATATTTT
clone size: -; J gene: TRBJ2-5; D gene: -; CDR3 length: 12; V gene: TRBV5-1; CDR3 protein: CASSLKRETQYF; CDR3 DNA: TGCGCCAGCAGCTTGAAGCGGGAGACCCAGTACTTC
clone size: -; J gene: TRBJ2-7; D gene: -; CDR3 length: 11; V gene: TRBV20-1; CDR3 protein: CSAKDTYEQYF; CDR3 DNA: TGCAGTGCTAAGGACACCTACGAGCAGTACTTC
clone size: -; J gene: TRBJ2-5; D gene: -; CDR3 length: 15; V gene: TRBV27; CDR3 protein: CASREDNRAQETQYF; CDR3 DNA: TGTGCCAGCAGGGAAGACAACAGGGCCCAAGAGACCCAGTACTTC
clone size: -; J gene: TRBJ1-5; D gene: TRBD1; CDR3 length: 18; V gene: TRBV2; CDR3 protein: CASSEVKGARFRGQPQHF; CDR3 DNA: TGTGCCAGCAGTGAGGTGAAGGGGGCACGGTTCCGTGGTCAGCCCCAGCATTTT
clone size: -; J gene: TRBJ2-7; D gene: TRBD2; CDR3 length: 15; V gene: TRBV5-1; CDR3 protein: CASSLGGGRAYEQYF; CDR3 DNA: TGCGCCAGCAGCTTGGGGGGCGGGAGGGCCTACGAGCAGTACTTC
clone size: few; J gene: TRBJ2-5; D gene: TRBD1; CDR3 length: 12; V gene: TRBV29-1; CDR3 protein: CSVRQGGQTQYF; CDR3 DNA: TGCAGCGTCAGACAGGGGGGGCAGACCCAGTACTTC
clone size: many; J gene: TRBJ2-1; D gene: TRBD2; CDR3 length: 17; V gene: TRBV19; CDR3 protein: CASSIYSGLGAYNEQFF; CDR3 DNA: TGTGCCAGTAGTATATATTCGGGACTAGGGGCCTACAATGAGCAGTTCTTC
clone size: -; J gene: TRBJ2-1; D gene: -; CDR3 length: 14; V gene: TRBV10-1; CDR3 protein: CASSERTPGNEQFF; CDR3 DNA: TGCGCCAGCAGTGAAAGGACCCCGGGCAATGAGCAGTTCTTC
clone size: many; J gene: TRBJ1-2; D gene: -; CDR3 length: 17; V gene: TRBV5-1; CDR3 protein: CASSFRTAPNRGYGYTF; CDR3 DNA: TGCGCCAGCAGCTTTAGGACAGCGCCTAACCGTGGGTATGGCTACACCTTC
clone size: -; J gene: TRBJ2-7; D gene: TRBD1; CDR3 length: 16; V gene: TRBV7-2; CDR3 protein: CASSLAIQGSSYEQYF; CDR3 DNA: TGTGCCAGCAGCTTAGCCATACAGGGGAGTTCCTACGAGCAGTACTTC
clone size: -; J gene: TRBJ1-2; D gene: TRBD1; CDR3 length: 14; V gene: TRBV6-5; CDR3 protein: CASSYDRGHDGYTF; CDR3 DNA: TGTGCCAGCAGTTATGACAGGGGGCATGATGGCTACACCTTC
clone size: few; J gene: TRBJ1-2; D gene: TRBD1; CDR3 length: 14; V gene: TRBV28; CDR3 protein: CASSLPGQVGGYTF; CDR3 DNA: TGTGCCAGCAGTCTTCCCGGACAGGTTGGTGGCTACACCTTC
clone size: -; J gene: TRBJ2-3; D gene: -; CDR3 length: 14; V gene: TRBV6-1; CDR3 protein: CASTNGFSVDTQYF; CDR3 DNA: TGTGCCAGCACCAACGGGTTTAGTGTAGATACGCAGTATTTT
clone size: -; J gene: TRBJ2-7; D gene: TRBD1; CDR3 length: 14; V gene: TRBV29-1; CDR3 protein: CSVNGDRGPYEQYF; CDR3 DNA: TGCAGCGTTAATGGGGACAGGGGTCCCTACGAGCAGTACTTC
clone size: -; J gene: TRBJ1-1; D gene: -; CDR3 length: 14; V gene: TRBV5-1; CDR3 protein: CASSLNSLNTEAFF; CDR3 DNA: TGCGCCAGCAGCTTGAACAGCTTGAACACTGAAGCTTTCTTT
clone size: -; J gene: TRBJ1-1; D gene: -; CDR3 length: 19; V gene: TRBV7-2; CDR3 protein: CASSSPRGKSVSRDTEAFF; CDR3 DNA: TGTGCCAGCAGCTCCCCGCGAGGGAAATCGGTCAGTAGGGACACTGAAGCTTTCTTT
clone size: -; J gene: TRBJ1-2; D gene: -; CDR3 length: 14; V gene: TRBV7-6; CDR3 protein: CASSLRGRGYGYTF; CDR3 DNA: TGTGCCAGCAGCTTAAGAGGGCGCGGCTATGGCTACACCTTC
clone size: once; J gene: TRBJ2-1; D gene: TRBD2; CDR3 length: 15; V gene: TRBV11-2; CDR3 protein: CASRHSGRAGYEQFF; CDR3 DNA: TGTGCCAGCAGACATAGCGGGAGGGCCGGGTATGAGCAGTTCTTC
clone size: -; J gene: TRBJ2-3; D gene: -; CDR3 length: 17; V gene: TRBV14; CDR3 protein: CASSPPPTKPSTDTQYF; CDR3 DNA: TGTGCCAGCAGCCCCCCTCCGACAAAACCTAGCACAGATACGCAGTATTTT
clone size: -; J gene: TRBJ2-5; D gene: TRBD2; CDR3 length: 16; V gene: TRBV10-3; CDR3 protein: CAISEGGLAGVETQYF; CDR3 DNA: TGTGCCATCAGTGAGGGGGGACTAGCGGGAGTTGAGACCCAGTACTTC
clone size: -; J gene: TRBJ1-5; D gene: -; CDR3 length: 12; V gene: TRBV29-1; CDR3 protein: CSARTAGQPQHF; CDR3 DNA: TGCAGCGCCAGGACAGCAGGCCAGCCCCAGCATTTT
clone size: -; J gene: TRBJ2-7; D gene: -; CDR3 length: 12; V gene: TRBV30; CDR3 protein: CACGRYSYEQYF; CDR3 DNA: TGTGCCTGCGGTCGATACTCCTACGAGCAGTACTTC
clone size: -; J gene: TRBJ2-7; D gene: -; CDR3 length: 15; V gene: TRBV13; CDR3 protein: CASSFISGSSYEQYF; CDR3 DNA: TGTGCCAGCAGCTTCATTAGCGGAAGCTCCTACGAGCAGTACTTC
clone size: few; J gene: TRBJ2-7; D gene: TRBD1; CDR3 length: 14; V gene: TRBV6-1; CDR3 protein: CASSIAGTGYEQYF; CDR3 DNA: TGTGCCAGCAGTATCGCCGGGACAGGCTACGAGCAGTACTTC
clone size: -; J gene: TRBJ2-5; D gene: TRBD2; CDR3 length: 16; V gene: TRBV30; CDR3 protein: CAWSGSDGRAGETQYF; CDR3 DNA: TGTGCCTGGAGTGGGTCCGACGGGAGGGCCGGGGAGACCCAGTACTTC
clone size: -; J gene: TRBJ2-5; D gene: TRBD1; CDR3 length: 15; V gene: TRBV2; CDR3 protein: CASRATGVAQETQYF; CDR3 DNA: TGTGCCAGCAGAGCGACAGGGGTGGCCCAAGAGACCCAGTACTTC
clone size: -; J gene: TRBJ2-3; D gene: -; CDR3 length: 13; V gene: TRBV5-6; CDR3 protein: CASSRDRQDTQYF; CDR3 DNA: TGTGCCAGCAGCCGGGATCGCCAAGATACGCAGTATTTT
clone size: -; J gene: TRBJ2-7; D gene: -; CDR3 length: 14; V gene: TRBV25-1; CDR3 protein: CASSASDSSYEQYF; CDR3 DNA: TGTGCCAGCAGTGCTTCAGACTCCTCCTACGAGCAGTACTTC
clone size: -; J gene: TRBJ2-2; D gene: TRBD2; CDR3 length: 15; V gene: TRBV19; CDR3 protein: CASSRLAGTTGELFF; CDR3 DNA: TGTGCCAGTAGTAGGCTAGCGGGAACCACCGGGGAGCTGTTTTTT
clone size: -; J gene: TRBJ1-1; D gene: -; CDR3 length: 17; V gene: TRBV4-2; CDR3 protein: CASSQERAASMNTEAFF; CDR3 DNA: TGTGCCAGCAGCCAAGAAAGGGCTGCTTCAATGAACACTGAAGCTTTCTTT
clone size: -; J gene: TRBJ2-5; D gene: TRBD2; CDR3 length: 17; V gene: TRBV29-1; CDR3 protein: CSVGTSGRAFSEETQYF; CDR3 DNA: TGCAGCGTCGGGACTAGCGGGAGAGCTTTCTCGGAAGAGACCCAGTACTTC
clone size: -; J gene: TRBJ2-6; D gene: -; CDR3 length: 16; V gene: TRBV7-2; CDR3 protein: CASSLDGSSGANVLTF; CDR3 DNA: TGTGCCAGCAGCTTGGACGGAAGCTCTGGGGCCAACGTCCTGACTTTC
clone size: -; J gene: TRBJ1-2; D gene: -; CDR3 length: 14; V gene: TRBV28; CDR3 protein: CASRNQGFNYGYTF; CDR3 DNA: TGTGCCAGCAGAAACCAGGGATTTAACTATGGCTACACCTTC
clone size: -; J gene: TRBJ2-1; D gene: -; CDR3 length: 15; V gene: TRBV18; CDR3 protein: CASSPNGDSYNEQFF; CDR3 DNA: TGTGCCAGCTCACCAAATGGAGACTCCTACAATGAGCAGTTCTTC
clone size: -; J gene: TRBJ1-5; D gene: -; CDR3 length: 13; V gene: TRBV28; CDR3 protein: CASTVVTGQPQHF; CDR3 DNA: TGTGCCAGCACTGTAGTTACGGGTCAGCCCCAGCATTTT
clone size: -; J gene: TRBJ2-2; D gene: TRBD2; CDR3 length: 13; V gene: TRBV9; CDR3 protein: CASSYGGTGELFF; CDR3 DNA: TGTGCCAGCAGCTACGGGGGGACCGGGGAGCTGTTTTTT
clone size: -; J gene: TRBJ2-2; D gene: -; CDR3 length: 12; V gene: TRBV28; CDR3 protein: CASSLLTGELFF; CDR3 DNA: TGTGCCAGCAGTTTGCTTACCGGGGAGCTGTTTTTT
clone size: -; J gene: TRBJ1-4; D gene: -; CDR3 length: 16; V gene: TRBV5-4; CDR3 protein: CASSPERGGRDEKLFF; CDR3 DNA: TGTGCCAGCAGCCCGGAACGGGGGGGGCGCGATGAAAAACTGTTTTTT
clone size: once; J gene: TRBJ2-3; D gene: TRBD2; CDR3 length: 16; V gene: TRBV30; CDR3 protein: CAWSFTSGGSTDTQYF; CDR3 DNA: TGTGCCTGGAGTTTTACTAGCGGTGGGAGCACAGATACGCAGTATTTT
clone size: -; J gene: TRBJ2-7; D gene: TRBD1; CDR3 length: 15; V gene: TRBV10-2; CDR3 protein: CASSGTGAPTYEQYF; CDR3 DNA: TGCGCCAGCAGTGGGACAGGGGCACCTACCTACGAGCAGTACTTC
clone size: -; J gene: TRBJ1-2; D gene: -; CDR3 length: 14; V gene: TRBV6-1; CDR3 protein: CASNPGRSSGGYTF; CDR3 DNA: TGTGCCAGCAACCCGGGACGGAGTTCGGGAGGCTACACCTTC
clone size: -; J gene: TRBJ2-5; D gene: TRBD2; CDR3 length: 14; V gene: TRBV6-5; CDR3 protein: CASSSTSGGETQYF; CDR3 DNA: TGTGCCAGCAGCTCAACGTCCGGGGGGGAGACCCAGTACTTC
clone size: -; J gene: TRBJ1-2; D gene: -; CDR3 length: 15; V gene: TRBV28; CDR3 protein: CASSRIHQGPDGYTF; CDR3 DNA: TGTGCCAGCAGTCGAATCCATCAGGGGCCAGATGGCTACACCTTC